The 2 T cell receptor beta chains reported below all come from one sample, sequenced in a study of CD8 T cells in Susac syndrome. Reverse transcription of roughly 0.45 to 1 ug RNA was performed with random hexamers. Using its own MiXCR run on the immunoSEQ multiplex PCR reads, TCRdb lists one record per CDR3 protein. The sample holds about 120,000 distinct CDR3 sequences, 90% to 95% seen once. Source material: CD8+ T cells from PBMCs. These receptors originate from a human donor with Susac syndrome.

The CDR3 protein is CASVPEGYNEQFF. DNA of the CDR3: TGCGCCAGCGTGCCCGAGGGGTACAATGAGCAGTTCTTC. The rearrangement uses TRBV5-1 and TRBJ2-1; the D gene could be TRBD1 or TRBD2 (5 bases each). CDR1 SGHRS and CDR2 YFSETQ come from the germline V gene. V gave up 7 bases and J gave up 4 bases, with 12 bases separating them. The length of the CDR3 is 13 residues.

The gene calls are TRBV30 and TRBJ2-7, with 7 bases fitting TRBD2. Unmatched junction bases numbered 7, after V lost 3 bases and J lost 5 bases. The CDR3 contains 13 residues. In germline, CDR1 is GTSNPN, CDR2 SVGIG (reference sequence). The chain's CDR3 is CAWSAGVRDEQYF. CDR3 coding DNA: TGTGCCTGGAGCGCGGGGGTTCGGGACGAGCAGTACTTC.